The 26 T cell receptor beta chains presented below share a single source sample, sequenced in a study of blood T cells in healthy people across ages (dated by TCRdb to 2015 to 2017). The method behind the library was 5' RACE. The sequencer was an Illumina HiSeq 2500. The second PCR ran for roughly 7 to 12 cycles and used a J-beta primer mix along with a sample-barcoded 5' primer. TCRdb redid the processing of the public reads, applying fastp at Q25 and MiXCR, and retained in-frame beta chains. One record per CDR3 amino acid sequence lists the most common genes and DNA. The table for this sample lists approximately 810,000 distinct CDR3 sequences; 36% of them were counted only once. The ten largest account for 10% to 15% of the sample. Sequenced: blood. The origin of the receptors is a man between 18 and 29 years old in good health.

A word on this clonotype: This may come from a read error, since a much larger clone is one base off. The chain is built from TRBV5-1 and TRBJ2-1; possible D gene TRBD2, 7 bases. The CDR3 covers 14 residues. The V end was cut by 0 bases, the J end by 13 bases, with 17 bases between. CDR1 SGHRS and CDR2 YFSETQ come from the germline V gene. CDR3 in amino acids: CASSLDREGETQFF. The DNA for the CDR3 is TGCGCCAGCAGCTTGGACAGGGAGGGGGAGACCCAGTTCTTC.

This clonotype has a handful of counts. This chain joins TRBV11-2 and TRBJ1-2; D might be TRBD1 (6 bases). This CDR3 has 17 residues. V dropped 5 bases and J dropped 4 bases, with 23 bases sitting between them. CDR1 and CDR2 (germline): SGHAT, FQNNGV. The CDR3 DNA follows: TGTGCCAGCAGCCCTCACCCGGGGCAGGGGATCGGCTATGGCTACACCTTC. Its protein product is CASSPHPGQGIGYGYTF.

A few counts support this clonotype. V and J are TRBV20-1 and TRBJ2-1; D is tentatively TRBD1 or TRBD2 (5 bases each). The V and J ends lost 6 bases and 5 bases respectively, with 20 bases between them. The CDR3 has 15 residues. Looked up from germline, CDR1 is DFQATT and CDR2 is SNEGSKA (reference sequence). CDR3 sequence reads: CSAKTDGDPDNEQFF. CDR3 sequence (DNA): TGCAGTGCGAAGACGGACGGGGACCCTGACAATGAGCAGTTCTTC.

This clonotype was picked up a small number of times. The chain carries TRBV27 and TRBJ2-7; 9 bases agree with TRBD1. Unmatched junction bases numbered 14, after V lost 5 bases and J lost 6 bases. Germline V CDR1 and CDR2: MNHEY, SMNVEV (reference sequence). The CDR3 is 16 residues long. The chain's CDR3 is CASSGGTGYPLVEQYF. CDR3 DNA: TGTGCCAGCAGTGGGGGGACAGGGTATCCATTGGTCGAGCAGTACTTC.

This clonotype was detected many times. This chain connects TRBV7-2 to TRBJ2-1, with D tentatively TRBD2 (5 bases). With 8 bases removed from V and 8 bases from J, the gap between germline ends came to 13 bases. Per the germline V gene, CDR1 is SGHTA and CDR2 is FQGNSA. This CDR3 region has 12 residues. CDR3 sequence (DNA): TGTGCCAGCCTTCCGCGGGTACATGAGCAGTTCTTC. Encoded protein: CASLPRVHEQFF.

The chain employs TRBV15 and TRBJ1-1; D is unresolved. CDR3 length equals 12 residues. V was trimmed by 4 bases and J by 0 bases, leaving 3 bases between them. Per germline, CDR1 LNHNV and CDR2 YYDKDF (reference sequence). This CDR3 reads CATSTLNTEAFF. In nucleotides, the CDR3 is TGTGCCACCAGCACCTTGAACACTGAAGCTTTCTTT.

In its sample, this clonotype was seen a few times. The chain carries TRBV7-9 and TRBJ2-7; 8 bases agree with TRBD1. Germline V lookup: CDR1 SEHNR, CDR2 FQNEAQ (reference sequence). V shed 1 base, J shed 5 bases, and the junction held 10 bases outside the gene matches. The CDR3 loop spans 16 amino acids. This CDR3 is CASSLGPFGQGDEQYF. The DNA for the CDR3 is TGTGCCAGCAGCTTAGGACCCTTTGGACAGGGAGACGAGCAGTACTTC.

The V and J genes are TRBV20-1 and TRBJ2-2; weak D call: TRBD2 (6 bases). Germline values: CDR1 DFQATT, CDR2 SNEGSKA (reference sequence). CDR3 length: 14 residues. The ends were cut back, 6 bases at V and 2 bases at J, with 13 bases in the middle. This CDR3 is CSAPRRANTGELFF. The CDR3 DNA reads TGCAGTGCGCCAAGGAGGGCCAACACCGGGGAGCTGTTTTTT.

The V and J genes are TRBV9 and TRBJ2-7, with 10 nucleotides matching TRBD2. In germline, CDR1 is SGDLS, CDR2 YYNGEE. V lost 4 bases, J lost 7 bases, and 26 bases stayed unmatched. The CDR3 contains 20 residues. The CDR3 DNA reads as TGTGCCAGCAGCCATCCCCGGGCTAGCGGGGGCCGCTCAACCTACAATGAGCAGTACTTC. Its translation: CASSHPRASGGRSTYNEQYF.

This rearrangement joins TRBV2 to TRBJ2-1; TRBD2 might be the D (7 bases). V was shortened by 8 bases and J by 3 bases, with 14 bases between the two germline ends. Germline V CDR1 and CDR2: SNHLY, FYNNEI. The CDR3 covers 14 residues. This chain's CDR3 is CASWGGLIYNEQFF. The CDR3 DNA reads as TGTGCCAGCTGGGGGGGGCTAATCTACAATGAGCAGTTCTTC.

In DNA form, the CDR3 reads TGCAGCGTTGAAGATACTAGCGGGGACCCCTACAATGAGCAGTTCTTC. Protein sequence: CSVEDTSGDPYNEQFF. This chain uses TRBV29-1 with TRBJ2-1; TRBD2 matches 10 bases. The J segment lost 2 bases and the V segment lost 0 bases, leaving 4 bases of the junction unmatched. The CDR3 totals 16 residues. Germline lookup yields CDR1 SQVTM and CDR2 ANQGSEA.

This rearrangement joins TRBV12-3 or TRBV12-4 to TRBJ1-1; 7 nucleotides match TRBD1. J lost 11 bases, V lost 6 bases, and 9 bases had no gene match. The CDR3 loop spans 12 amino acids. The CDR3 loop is CASRGNRGRAFF. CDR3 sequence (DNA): TGTGCCAGCAGAGGAAACAGGGGCCGTGCTTTCTTT.

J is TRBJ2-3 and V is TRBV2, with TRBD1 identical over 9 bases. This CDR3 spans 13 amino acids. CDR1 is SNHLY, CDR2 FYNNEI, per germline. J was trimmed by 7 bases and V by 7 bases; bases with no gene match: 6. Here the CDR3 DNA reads TGTGCCAGCACGGGACAGGGCGGGTATACGCAGTATTTT. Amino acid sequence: CASTGQGGYTQYF. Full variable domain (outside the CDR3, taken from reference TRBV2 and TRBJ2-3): EPEVTQTPSHQVTQMGQEVILRCVPISNHLYFYWYRQILGQKVEFLVSFYNNEISEKSEIFDDQFSVERPDGSNFTLKIRSTKLEDSAMYFCASTGQGGYTQYFGPGTRLTVL.

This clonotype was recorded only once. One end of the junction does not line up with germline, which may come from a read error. The DNA for the CDR3 is TGTGCCACCAGTGGAGAGGTCGCGGACACTGAAGCTTTCTTT. Its protein product is CATSGEVADTEAFF. The gene calls are TRBV10-3 and TRBJ1-1; D is unresolved. The CDR3 has 14 residues. Germline V gene lookup returns CDR1 ENHRY and CDR2 SYGVKD.

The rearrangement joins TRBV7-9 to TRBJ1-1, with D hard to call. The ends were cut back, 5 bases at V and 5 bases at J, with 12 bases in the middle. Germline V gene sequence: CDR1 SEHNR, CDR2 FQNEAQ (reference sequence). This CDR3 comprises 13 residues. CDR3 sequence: CASSRVPRTEAFF. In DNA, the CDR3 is TGTGCCAGCAGCAGGGTACCGAGGACTGAAGCTTTCTTT.

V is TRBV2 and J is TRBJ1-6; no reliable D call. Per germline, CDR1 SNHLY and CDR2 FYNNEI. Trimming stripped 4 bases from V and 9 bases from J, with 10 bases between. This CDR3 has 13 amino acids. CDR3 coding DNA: TGTGCCAGCAGTGGCGACACAAGTTCACCCCTCCACTTT. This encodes CASSGDTSSPLHF.

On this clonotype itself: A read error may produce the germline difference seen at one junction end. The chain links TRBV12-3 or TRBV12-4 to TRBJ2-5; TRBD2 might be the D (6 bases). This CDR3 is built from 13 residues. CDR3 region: CASTLVGGETQYF. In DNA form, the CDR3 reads TGTGCCAGCACTTTAGTGGGGGGAGAGACCCAGTACTTC.

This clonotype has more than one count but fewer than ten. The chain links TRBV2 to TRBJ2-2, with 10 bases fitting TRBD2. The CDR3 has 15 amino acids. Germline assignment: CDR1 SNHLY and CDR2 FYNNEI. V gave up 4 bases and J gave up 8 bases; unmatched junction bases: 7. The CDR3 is CASSGASGGWGELFF. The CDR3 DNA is TGTGCCAGCAGTGGTGCTAGCGGGGGCTGGGGGGAGCTGTTTTTT.

The CDR3 reads CASSVMDSQETQYF. The DNA of the CDR3 is TGTGCCAGCAGCGTAATGGACAGTCAAGAGACCCAGTACTTC. The rearrangement uses TRBV9 and TRBJ2-5, with D maybe TRBD1 (6 bases). V dropped 1 base and J dropped 2 bases, with 9 bases sitting between them. The CDR3 consists of 14 residues. Germline CDR1 is SGDLS and CDR2 is YYNGEE.

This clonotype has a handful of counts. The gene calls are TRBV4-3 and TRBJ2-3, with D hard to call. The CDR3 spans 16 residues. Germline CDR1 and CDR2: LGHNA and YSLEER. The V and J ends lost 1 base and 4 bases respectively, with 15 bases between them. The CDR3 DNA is TGCGCCAGCAGCCAAGCGGTCATGGGTTCTTCAGATACGCAGTATTTT. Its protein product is CASSQAVMGSSDTQYF.

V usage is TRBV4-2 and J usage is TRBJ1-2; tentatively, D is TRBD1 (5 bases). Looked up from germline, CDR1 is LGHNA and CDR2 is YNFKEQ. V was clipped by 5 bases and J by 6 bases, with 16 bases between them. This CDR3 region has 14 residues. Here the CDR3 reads CASSGGTTPDGYTF. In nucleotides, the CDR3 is TGTGCCAGCAGCGGGGGGACTACTCCCGATGGCTACACCTTC.

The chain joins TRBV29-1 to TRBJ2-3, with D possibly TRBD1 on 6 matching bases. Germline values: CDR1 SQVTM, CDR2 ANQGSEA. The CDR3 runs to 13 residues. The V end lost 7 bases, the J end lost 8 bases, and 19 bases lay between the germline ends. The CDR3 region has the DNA TGCAGCGCGAGGGCCCTACTCAGGGGTACGCAGTATTTT. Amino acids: CSARALLRGTQYF.

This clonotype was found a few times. CDR3 sequence (DNA): TGTGCCAGCAGTGAATATCGACTGAGTGCAACTAATGAAAAACTGTTTTTT. Translating gives CASSEYRLSATNEKLFF. V usage is TRBV25-1 and J usage is TRBJ1-4; D not resolved. Deletions cut 0 bases from V and 0 bases from J, with 11 bases between. The germline gives CDR1 MGHDK, CDR2 SYGVNS. This CDR3 contains 17 residues.

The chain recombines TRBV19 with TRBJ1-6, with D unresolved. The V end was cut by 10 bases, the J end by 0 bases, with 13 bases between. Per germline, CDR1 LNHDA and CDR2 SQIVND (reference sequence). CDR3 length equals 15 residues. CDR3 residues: CATRTESSYNSPLHF. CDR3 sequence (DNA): TGTGCCACGCGAACCGAGAGCTCCTATAATTCACCCCTCCACTTT. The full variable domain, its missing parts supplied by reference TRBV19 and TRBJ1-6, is DGGITQSPKYLFRKEGQNVTLSCEQNLNHDAMYWYRQDPGQGLRLIYYSQIVNDFQKGDIAEGYSVSREKKESFPLTVTSAQKNPTAFYLCATRTESSYNSPLHFGNGTRLTVT.

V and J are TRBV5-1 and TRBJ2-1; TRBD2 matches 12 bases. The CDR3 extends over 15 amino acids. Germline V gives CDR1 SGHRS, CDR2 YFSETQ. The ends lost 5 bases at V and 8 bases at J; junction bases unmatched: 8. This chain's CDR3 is CASRPLAGGPDEQFF. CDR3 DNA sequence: TGCGCCAGCAGACCGCTAGCGGGGGGGCCGGATGAGCAGTTCTTC.

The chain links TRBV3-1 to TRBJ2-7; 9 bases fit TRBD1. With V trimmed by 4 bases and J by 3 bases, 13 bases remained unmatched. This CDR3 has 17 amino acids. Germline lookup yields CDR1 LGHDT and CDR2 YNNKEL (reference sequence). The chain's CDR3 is CASSPIGDGTGSYEQYF. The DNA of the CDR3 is TGTGCCAGCAGCCCCATAGGCGATGGGACAGGGAGCTACGAGCAGTACTTC.